This T cell receptor (beta chain) was identified in a study of a mutant IDH1 vaccine in newly diagnosed glioma. Assay: immunoSEQ multiplex PCR; the TCRdb copy retains only in-frame clones and omits some. The repertoire consists of about 40,000 clones, with approximately 90% occurring once and the leading ten covering around 2.5%. CDR3 length equals 20 residues. Per the germline V gene, CDR1 is WSHSY and CDR2 is SAAADI. The V segment lost 0 bases and the J segment 2 bases; nucleotides outside the gene matches: 15. On this clone itself: Its antigen remains unidentified.

Time point given: week 5, during vaccination. Doses comprised 300 ug of mutant IDH1 20-mer peptide each, plus topical imiquimod. This sequence was found in a man between 45 and 60 years old with glioma. This chain joins TRBV10-2 and TRBJ2-4; 8 nucleotides line up with TRBD2. Specimen: PBMCs, collected from a glioma patient whose treatment included an IDH1 peptide vaccine. CDR3 sequence: CASSESSLAGRGLSKNIQYF. The DNA for the CDR3 is TGCGCCAGCAGTGAGTCCTCCTTAGCGGGGAGAGGGTTATCCAAAAACATTCAGTACTTC.